This passage covers 24 T cell receptor beta chains from one sample sequenced in a study of early T cells in non-severe SARS-CoV-2 infection. From the 5' RACE reads, TCRdb called clonotypes with MiXCR, one entry per CDR3 protein. The profile shows tens of thousands of distinct CDR3 sequences, about 3% of them singletons. Specimen: whole blood. Receptors were obtained from an adult who was a healthcare worker with PCR-confirmed SARS-CoV-2 infection or an uninfected control (not recorded which).

This clonotype showed up many times. The chain combines TRBV2 with TRBJ2-7; 10 nucleotides agree with TRBD2. CDR1 and CDR2 from the germline V gene are SNHLY and FYNNEI. The CDR3 consists of 13 residues. The V segment lost 4 bases and the J segment 6 bases; nucleotides outside the gene matches: 3. CDR3 amino acids: CASSVRLAGEQYV. CDR3 bases: TGTGCCAGCAGTGTTCGACTAGCGGGCGAGCAGTACGTC.

This chain links TRBV4-1 with TRBJ2-3; 12 bases fit TRBD2. This CDR3 spans 18 amino acids. CDR1 MGHRA and CDR2 YSYEKL come from the germline V gene. Trimming at V came to 1 base and at J to 4 bases, leaving 9 bases not matched to a gene. As DNA, the CDR3 is TGCGCCAGCAGCCAAGCGAGACTAGCGGGGGAGTTATCAGATACGCAGTATTTT. This sequence encodes CASSQARLAGELSDTQYF.

In its sample, this clonotype was seen many times. The chain combines TRBV24-1 with TRBJ2-1; a possible D gene is TRBD1 (6 bases). V was trimmed by 9 bases and J by 0 bases, leaving 11 bases between them. Per the germline V gene, CDR1 is KGHDR and CDR2 is SFDVKD. The CDR3 has 14 residues. The CDR3 loop is CATAGGSSYNEQFF. The CDR3 bases are TGTGCCACCGCTGGGGGCAGCTCCTACAATGAGCAGTTCTTC.

In this sample, this clonotype turned up many times. The chain has TRBV5-5 and TRBJ1-6; D is possibly TRBD1 (6 bases). The CDR3 spans 15 residues. With 6 bases removed from V and 9 bases from J, the gap between germline ends came to 19 bases. Per the germline V gene, CDR1 is SGHKS and CDR2 is YYEKEE (reference sequence). The CDR3 nucleotides are TGTGCCAGCACCATCCAGGGGAGTGGTATTTCACCCCTCCACTTT. Translation gives CASTIQGSGISPLHF. Using reference TRBV5-5 and TRBJ1-6 for the parts outside the CDR3, the full variable domain is DAGVTQSPTHLIKTRGQQVTLRCSPISGHKSVSWYQQVLGQGPQFIFQYYEKEERGRGNFPDRFSARQFPNYSSELNVNALLLGDSALYLCASTIQGSGISPLHFGNGTRLTVT.

By share, this clonotype ranks as medium-sized. The CDR3 DNA reads TGTGCCAGCCGGCGCCCAGGCAATCAGAACACTGAAGCTTTCTTT. Protein sequence: CASRRPGNQNTEAFF. The chain recombines TRBV5-5 with TRBJ1-1; no firm D call. The CDR3 loop spans 15 amino acids. Germline CDR1 and CDR2: SGHKS and YYEKEE (reference sequence). V shed 7 bases and J shed 1 base, with 17 bases lying between them.

This clonotype was observed many times. For the CDR3, the DNA is TGTGCCAGCACCCCCGGTGGGGAAAGCAATCAGCCCCAGCATTTT. This encodes CASTPGGESNQPQHF. The chain uses TRBV7-8 and TRBJ1-5; D is undetermined. Germline V CDR1 and CDR2: SGHVS, FQNEAQ. The ends were cut back, 7 bases at V and 1 base at J, with 14 bases in the middle. The CDR3 length is 15 residues. Based on the CDR3 plus reference TRBV7-8 and TRBJ1-5, the full variable domain is GAGVSQSPRYKVAKRGQDVALRCDPISGHVSLFWYQQALGQGPEFLTYFQNEAQLDKSGLPSDRFFAERPEGSVSTLKIQRTQQEDSAVYLCASTPGGESNQPQHFGDGTRLSIL.

This clonotype occurred many times. The V and J genes are TRBV3-1 and TRBJ1-6; D is undetermined. Germline V gene data show CDR1 as LGHDT and CDR2 as YNNKEL (reference sequence). Between the trimmed V and J ends, which lost 4 bases and 9 bases, there was a span of 10 bases. The CDR3 is made up of 13 amino acids. For the CDR3, the DNA is TGTGCCAGCAGCCCGGACCCGCTTTCACCCCTCCACTTT. Translation gives CASSPDPLSPLHF.

This clonotype was observed many times. This sequence joins TRBV12-3 or TRBV12-4 and TRBJ1-6; D perhaps matches TRBD1 (5 bases). The CDR3 is made up of 14 amino acids. Trimming left V 6 bases short and J 8 bases short, with 14 bases between. The CDR3: CASRINRMDSPLHF. The CDR3 region has the DNA TGTGCCAGCAGGATCAACAGGATGGATTCACCCCTCCACTTT.

This clonotype was seen ten or more times. This chain uses TRBV6-7 with TRBJ1-2, with D uncertain. TRBV6-7 is marked as an open reading frame, function uncertain. The CDR3 is 16 residues long. Trimming took 0 bases from V and 5 from J, leaving 16 bases between them. The CDR3: CASSYSRVGRDYGYTF. The CDR3 DNA reads as TGTGCCAGCAGTTACTCGAGAGTCGGGAGGGATTATGGCTACACCTTC.

This clonotype was seen repeatedly, ten times or more. This chain uses TRBV12-3 or TRBV12-4 with TRBJ2-1, with D perhaps matching TRBD1 or TRBD2 (5 bases each). CDR3 size: 15 residues. With 5 bases removed from V and 3 bases from J, the gap between germline ends came to 14 bases. This CDR3 is CASSDRDLGYNEQFF. DNA of the CDR3: TGTGCCAGCAGTGACCGGGACCTGGGCTACAATGAGCAGTTCTTC.

The sample holds many counts of this clonotype. V is TRBV6-1 and J is TRBJ2-1; unclear D gene. V was pared by 1 base and J by 2 bases, with 12 bases between. The germline V gene has CDR1 MNHNS and CDR2 SASEGT. The CDR3 covers 16 residues. The CDR3 loop reads CASSEGMGWTYNEQFF. CDR3 DNA: TGTGCCAGCAGTGAAGGTATGGGGTGGACCTACAATGAGCAGTTCTTC.

This clonotype was picked up many times. The rearrangement joins TRBV12-3 or TRBV12-4 to TRBJ2-6; D gene uncertain. Trimming took off 3 bases at V and 2 bases at J, with 11 bases between the two ends. The CDR3 runs 16 residues. CDR3 sequence (DNA): TGTGCCAGCAGTTTGTCTAATGGTGCTGGGGCCAACGTCCTGACTTTC. Translating gives CASSLSNGAGANVLTF.

This clonotype came up many times. CDR3 sequence reads: CASSQGGADQPQHF. The CDR3 region has the DNA TGTGCCAGCAGCCAAGGCGGCGCAGATCAGCCCCAGCATTTT. This chain links TRBV3-1 with TRBJ1-5; D is uncertain. CDR3 size: 14 residues. V lost 1 base, J lost 5 bases, and 9 bases lay in between. Germline CDR1 is LGHDT and CDR2 is YNNKEL (reference sequence). Full variable domain (outside the CDR3, taken from reference TRBV3-1 and TRBJ1-5): DTAVSQTPKYLVTQMGNDKSIKCEQNLGHDTMYWYKQDSKKFLKIMFSYNNKELIINETVPNRFSPKSPDKAHLNLHINSLELGDSAVYFCASSQGGADQPQHFGDGTRLSIL.

This clonotype showed up many times. The V gene is TRBV5-1, the J gene TRBJ1-1, with 11 bases that match TRBD1. CDR1 and CDR2 from the germline V gene are SGHRS and YFSETQ. This CDR3 region has 16 residues. V was clipped by 3 bases and J by 5 bases; unmatched bases: 9. This chain's CDR3 is CASSSRTGGMGTEAFF. In DNA, the CDR3 is TGCGCCAGCAGCTCGCGGACAGGGGGCATGGGGACTGAAGCTTTCTTT. The variable domain in full, with the rest retrieved from reference TRBV5-1 and TRBJ1-1, is KAGVTQTPRYLIKTRGQQVTLSCSPISGHRSVSWYQQTPGQGLQFLFEYFSETQRNKGNFPGRFSGRQFSNSRSEMNVSTLELGDSALYLCASSSRTGGMGTEAFFGQGTRLTVV.

V and J are TRBV5-4 and TRBJ2-3; 7 nucleotides line up with TRBD2. Germline loops: CDR1 SGHNT, CDR2 YYREEE (reference sequence). The trim removed 2 bases at V and 4 bases at J, leaving 10 bases unmatched. The length of the CDR3 is 16 residues. In nucleotides, the CDR3 is TGTGCCAGCAGCTTACCTGCGGGGGTACGGGCAGATACGCAGTATTTT. This sequence encodes CASSLPAGVRADTQYF.

This clonotype was recorded at least ten times. This chain connects TRBV20-1 to TRBJ2-1; possibly TRBD1 for D (6 bases). The CDR3 consists of 14 residues. The germline V gene has CDR1 DFQATT and CDR2 SNEGSKA (reference sequence). V was pared by 6 bases and J by 3 bases, with 15 bases between. The CDR3 loop is CSATTGIIYNEQFF. As DNA, the CDR3 is TGCAGTGCCACTACAGGGATTATCTACAATGAGCAGTTCTTC.

This clonotype was observed many times. The chain is built from TRBV7-9 and TRBJ2-3, with D tentatively TRBD2 (5 bases). The V and J ends lost 5 bases and 1 base respectively, with 10 bases between them. The V gene's germline CDR1 is SEHNR and CDR2 FQNEAQ (reference sequence). The CDR3 length is 14 residues. The CDR3 DNA sequence: TGTGCCAGCAGCCCCGGGGTAGGCACAGATACGCAGTATTTT. Translating it yields CASSPGVGTDTQYF.

This clonotype came up many times. The chain has TRBV20-1 and TRBJ1-2; TRBD1 aligns across 11 bases. The CDR3 loop spans 15 amino acids. The junction had 9 bases not matched to a gene; V was cut back by 3 bases and J by 6 bases. CDR1 is DFQATT and CDR2 is SNEGSKA in the germline V gene (reference sequence). The CDR3 region has the DNA TGCAGTGCTAGGCCTCCGGGACAGGGGGGTCATGGCTACACCTTC. This gives the protein CSARPPGQGGHGYTF.

This clonotype was observed many times. The J gene is TRBJ2-4, the V gene TRBV27, with D possibly being TRBD2 (6 bases). The CDR3 loop spans 18 amino acids. V gave up 5 bases and J gave up 1 base, with 21 bases separating them. Germline CDR1 reads MNHEY; CDR2 reads SMNVEV (reference sequence). The CDR3 coding sequence is TGTGCCAGCAGTCACGCCGGGACTCTTCAAGGGGCCAAAAACATTCAGTACTTC. Translating gives CASSHAGTLQGAKNIQYF.

This clonotype has ten or more counts. The rearrangement uses TRBV7-3 and TRBJ2-5; D unclear. V lost 0 bases and J lost 6, with 11 bases in between. The CDR3 totals 14 residues. The germline gives CDR1 SGHTA, CDR2 FQGTGA. The DNA for the CDR3 is TGTGCCAGCAGCTTAACACCCCCGAGCCAGACCCAGTACTTC. It specifies CASSLTPPSQTQYF.

This clonotype has ten or more counts. The chain links TRBV7-2 to TRBJ1-1; no definite D call. Trimming took off 5 bases at V and 6 bases at J, with 13 bases between the two ends. This CDR3 has 13 amino acids. CDR1 is SGHTA, CDR2 FQGNSA, per germline. CDR3 loop: CASSPIGRPEAFF. Written as DNA, the CDR3 is TGTGCCAGCAGCCCCATAGGGCGTCCTGAAGCTTTCTTT.

This clonotype has a count of ten or more. The chain is built from TRBV10-1 and TRBJ2-3; no clear D gene. The V gene's germline CDR1 is WNHNN and CDR2 SYGVQD (reference sequence). Trimming removed 4 bases at V and 5 bases at J, with 4 bases between. The CDR3 totals 11 residues. CDR3 in amino acids: CASSGLDTQYF. The CDR3 DNA follows: TGCGCCAGCAGTGGTTTAGATACGCAGTATTTT.

This clonotype was detected many times. This chain joins TRBV19 and TRBJ1-3; maybe TRBD1 (5 bases). Germline assignment: CDR1 LNHDA and CDR2 SQIVND (reference sequence). CDR3 length: 15 amino acids. The V end lost 3 bases, the J end lost 0 bases, and 9 bases lay between the germline ends. The DNA of the CDR3 is TGTGCCAGTAGTATGTGGGGGAACTCTGGAAACACCATATATTTT. Its protein is CASSMWGNSGNTIYF.

Within the sample, this clonotype is medium-sized. The chain couples TRBV20-1 to TRBJ2-5; a weak D match, TRBD2 (6 bases). The CDR3 covers 14 residues. Germline V lookup: CDR1 DFQATT, CDR2 SNEGSKA (reference sequence). V lost 2 bases, J lost 5 bases, and 15 bases lay in between. The CDR3 sequence is CSARKTRVGETQYF. In DNA, the CDR3 is TGCAGTGCTAGAAAGACTAGGGTCGGTGAGACCCAGTACTTC.